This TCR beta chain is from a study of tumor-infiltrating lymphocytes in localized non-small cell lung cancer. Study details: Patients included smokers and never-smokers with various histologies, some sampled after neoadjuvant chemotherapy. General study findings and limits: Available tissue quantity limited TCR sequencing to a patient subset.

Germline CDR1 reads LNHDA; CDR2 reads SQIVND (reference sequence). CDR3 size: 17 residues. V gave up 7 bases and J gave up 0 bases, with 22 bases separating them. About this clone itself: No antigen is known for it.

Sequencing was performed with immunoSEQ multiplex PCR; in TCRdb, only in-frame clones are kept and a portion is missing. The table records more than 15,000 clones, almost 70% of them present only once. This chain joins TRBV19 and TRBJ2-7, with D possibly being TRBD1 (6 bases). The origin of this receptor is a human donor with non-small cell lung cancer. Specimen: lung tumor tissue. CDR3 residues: CASKIPGGTSFSYEQYF. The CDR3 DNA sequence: TGTGCCAGTAAGATCCCCGGTGGGACATCTTTCTCCTACGAGCAGTACTTC. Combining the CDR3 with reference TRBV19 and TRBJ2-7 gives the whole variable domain DGGITQSPKYLFRKEGQNVTLSCEQNLNHDAMYWYRQDPGQGLRLIYYSQIVNDFQKGDIAEGYSVSREKKESFPLTVTSAQKNPTAFYLCASKIPGGTSFSYEQYFGPGTRLTVT.